This T cell receptor (beta chain) appears in the sequencing data of a study of cytomegalovirus exposure and HLA in healthy donors. Separate from the roughly 610-subject first cohort, the roughly 120-subject validation cohort was the one that the donors belonged to. V trimming: 6 bases; J trimming: 0 bases; junction bases outside the gene matches: 7. CDR1 and CDR2 (germline): SQVTM, ANQGSEA. The CDR3 is 14 residues long. This clone has a handful of counts. Its cognate antigen is unknown. Generated by immunoSEQ multiplex PCR, the TCRdb table keeps only in-frame clones and is missing some. The profile shows around 190,000 clones, about 81% of them singletons. Points from the study as a whole: In the roughly 130 validation repertoires, a later analysis found that first-cohort TCR clusters tended to co-occur. The investigators catalogued 180 or so TCR beta chains as cytomegalovirus-associated. There were some public TCRs occurring in many donors, but most TCR sequences were rare.

The receptor was isolated from a young woman in good health and CMV-seronegative. Sample: PBMCs. This chain connects TRBV29-1 to TRBJ2-7, with 8 bases fitting TRBD2. The CDR3 loop reads CSVLLAVSSYEQYF. The CDR3 DNA sequence: TGCAGCGTCCTACTAGCGGTGAGCTCCTACGAGCAGTACTTC.